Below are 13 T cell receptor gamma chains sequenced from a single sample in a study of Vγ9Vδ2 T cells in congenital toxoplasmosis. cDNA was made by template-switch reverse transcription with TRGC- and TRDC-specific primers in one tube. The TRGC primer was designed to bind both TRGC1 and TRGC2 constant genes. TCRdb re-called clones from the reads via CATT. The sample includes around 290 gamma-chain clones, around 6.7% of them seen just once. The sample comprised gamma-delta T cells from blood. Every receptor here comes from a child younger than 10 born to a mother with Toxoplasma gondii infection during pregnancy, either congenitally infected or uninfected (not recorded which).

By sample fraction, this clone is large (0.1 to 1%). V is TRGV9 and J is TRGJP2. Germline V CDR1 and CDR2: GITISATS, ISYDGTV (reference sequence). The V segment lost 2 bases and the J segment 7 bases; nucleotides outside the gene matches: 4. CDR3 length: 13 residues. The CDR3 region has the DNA TGTGCCTTGTGGGAGGGCCCTGATTGGATCAAGACGTTT. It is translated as CALWEGPDWIKTF.

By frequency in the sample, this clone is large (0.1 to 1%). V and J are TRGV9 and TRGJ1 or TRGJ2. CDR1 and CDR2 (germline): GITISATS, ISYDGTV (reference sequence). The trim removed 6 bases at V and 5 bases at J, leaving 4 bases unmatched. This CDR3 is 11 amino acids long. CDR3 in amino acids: CALWFNYKKLF. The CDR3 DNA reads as TGTGCCTTGTGGTTTAATTATAAGAAACTCTTT.

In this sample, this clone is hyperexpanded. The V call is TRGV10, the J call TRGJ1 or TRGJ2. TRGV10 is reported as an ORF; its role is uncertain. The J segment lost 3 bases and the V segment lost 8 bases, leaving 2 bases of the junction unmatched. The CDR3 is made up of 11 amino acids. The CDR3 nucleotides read TGTGCTGCGTGGCCTTATTATAAGAAACTCTTT. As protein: CAAWPYYKKLF.

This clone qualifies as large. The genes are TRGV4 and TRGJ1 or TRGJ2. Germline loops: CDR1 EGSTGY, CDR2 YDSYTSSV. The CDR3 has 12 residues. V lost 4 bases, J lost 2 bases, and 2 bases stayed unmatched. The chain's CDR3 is CATWEYYYKKLF. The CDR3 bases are TGTGCCACCTGGGAGTATTATTATAAGAAACTCTTT.

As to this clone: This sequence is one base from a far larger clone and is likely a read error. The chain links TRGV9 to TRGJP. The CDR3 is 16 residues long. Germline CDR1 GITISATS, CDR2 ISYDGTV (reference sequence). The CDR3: CALWEVQELCKKIKVF. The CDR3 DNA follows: TGTGCCTTGTGGGAGGTGCAAGAGTTGTGCAAAAAAATCAAGGTATTT.

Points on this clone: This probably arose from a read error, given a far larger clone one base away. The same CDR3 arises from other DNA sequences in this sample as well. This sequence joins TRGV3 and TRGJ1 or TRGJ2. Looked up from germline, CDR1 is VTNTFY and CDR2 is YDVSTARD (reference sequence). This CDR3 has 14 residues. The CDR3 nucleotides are TGTGCCACCTGGGACAGGCCGAATTATTATAAGAAACTCTTC. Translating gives CATWDRPNYYKKLF.

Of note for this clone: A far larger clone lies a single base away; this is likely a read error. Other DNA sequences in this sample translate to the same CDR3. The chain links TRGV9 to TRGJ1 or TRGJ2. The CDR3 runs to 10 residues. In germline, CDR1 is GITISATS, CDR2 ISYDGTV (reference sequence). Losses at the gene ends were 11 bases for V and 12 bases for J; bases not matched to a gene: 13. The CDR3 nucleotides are TGTGCCTCATGTGGTCCCTCGAAACTCTTT. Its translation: CASCGPSKLF.

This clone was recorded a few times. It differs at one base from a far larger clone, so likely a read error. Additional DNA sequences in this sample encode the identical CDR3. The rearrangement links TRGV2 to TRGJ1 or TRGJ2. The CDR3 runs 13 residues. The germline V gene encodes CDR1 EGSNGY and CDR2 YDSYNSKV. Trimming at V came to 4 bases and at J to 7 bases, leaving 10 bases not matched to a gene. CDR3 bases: TGTGCCACCTGGGATGGCGTCTGGTATAAGAAACTCTTT. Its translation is CATWDGVWYKKLF.

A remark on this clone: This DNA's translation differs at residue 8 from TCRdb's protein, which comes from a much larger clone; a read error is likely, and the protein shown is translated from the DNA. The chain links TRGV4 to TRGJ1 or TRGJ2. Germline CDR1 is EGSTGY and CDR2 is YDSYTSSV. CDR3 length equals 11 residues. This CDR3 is CATWGPYMKLF. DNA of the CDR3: TGTGCCACCTGGGGCCCTTATATGAAACTCTTT.

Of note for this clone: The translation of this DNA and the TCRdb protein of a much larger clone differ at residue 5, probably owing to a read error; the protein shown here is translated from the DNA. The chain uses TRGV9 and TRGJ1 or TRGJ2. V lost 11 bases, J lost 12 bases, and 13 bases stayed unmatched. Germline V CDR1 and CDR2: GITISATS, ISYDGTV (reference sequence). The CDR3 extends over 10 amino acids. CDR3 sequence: CASCCPSKLF. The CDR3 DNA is TGTGCCTCATGCTGTCCCTCGAAACTCTTT.

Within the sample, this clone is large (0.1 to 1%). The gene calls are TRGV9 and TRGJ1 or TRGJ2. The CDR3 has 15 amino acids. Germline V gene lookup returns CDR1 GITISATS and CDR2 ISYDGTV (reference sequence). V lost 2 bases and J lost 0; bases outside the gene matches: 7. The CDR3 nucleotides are TGTGCCTTGTGGGAGGAAGACACGAATTATTATAAGAAACTCTTT. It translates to CALWEEDTNYYKKLF.

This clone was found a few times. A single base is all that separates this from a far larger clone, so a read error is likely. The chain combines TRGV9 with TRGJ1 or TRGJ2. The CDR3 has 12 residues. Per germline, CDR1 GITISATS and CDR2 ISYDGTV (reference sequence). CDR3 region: CALWGQYYKKLF. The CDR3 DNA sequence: TGTGCCCTGTGGGGGCAATATTATAAGAAACTCTTT.

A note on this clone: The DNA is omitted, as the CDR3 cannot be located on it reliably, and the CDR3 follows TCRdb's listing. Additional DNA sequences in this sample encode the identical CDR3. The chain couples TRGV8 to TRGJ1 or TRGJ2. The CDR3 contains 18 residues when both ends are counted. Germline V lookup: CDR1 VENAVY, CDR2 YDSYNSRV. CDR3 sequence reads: CATWANGIRNSLAVEQHF.